This T cell receptor (beta chain) was sequenced for a study of T cells in Graves' hyperthyroidism and ophthalmopathy. For this clonotype: What it binds is unknown.

Points from the study as a whole: Most thyroid-expanded clonotypes above 0.001 were also found in blood.

Newly diagnosed patients aged 18 to 65 had hyperthyroidism of under 2 months' duration. On the basis of clinical symptoms, serum thyroxine and TRAb, thyroid ultrasound and orbital computed tomography, diagnoses were made. Progressors' blood was drawn at hyperthyroidism diagnosis, before ophthalmopathy symptoms. Trimming shortened V by 3 bases and J by 2 bases, and 10 bases separated the two germline ends. The CDR3 is made up of 14 amino acids. Germline-derived CDR1 and CDR2 are LNHDA and SQIVND (reference sequence). RNA transcripts gave rise to amplified TCR beta CDR3 regions. In the first-round RT-PCR of the TCR CDR3, the HTBI primer set was used. One entry per CDR3 protein, called by TCRdb with MiXCR from the multiplex PCR reads. The table records 690,000 or so distinct CDR3 sequences, roughly a sixth of them present only once.

The chain uses TRBV19 and TRBJ1-1; no definite D call. The clonotype was recovered from a woman between 50 and 59 years old with Graves' hyperthyroidism that later progressed to Graves' ophthalmopathy. What was sequenced was blood. The CDR3 spells CASSMIRQNTEAFF. CDR3 in DNA: TGTGCCAGTAGTATGATTCGGCAAAACACTGAAGCTTTCTTT.